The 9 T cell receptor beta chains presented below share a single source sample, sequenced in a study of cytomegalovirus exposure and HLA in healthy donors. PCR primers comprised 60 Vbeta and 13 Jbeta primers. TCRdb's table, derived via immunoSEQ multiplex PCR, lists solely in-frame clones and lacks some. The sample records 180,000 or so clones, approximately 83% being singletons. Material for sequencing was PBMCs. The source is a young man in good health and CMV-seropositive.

CDR3 sequence: CASTPGTGDQPQHF. The CDR3 region has the DNA TGTGCCAGCACCCCCGGGACAGGAGATCAGCCCCAGCATTTT. The chain combines TRBV2 with TRBJ1-5; TRBD1 matches at 8 bases. Germline lookup yields CDR1 SNHLY and CDR2 FYNNEI. Trimming at V came to 7 bases and at J to 5 bases, leaving 7 bases not matched to a gene. The CDR3 has 14 amino acids.

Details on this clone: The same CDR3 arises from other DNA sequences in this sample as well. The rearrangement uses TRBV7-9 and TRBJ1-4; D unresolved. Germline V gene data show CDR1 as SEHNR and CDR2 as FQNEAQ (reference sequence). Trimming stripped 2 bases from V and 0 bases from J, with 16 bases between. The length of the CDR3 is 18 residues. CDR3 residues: CASSLWAGGDSTNEKLFF. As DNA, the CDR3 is TGTGCCAGCAGCTTATGGGCAGGAGGCGACTCAACTAATGAAAAACTGTTTTTT.

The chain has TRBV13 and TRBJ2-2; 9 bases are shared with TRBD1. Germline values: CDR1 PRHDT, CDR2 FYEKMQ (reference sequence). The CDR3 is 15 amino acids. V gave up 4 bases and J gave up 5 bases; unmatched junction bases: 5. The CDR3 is CASSSRQGETGELFF. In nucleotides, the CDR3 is TGTGCCAGCAGCTCCAGACAGGGGGAGACCGGGGAGCTGTTTTTT.

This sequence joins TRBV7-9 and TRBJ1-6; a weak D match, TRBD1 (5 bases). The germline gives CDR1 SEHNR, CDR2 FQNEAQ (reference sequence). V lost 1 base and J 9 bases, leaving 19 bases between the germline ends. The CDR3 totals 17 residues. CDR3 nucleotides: TGTGCCAGCAGCTTAGACGGCCTGGGCAGGGTTAGTTCACCCCTCCACTTT. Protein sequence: CASSLDGLGRVSSPLHF.

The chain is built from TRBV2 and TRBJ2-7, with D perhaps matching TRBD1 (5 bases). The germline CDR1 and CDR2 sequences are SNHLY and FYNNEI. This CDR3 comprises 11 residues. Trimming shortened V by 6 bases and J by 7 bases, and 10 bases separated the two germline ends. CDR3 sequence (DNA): TGTGCCAGCAGGGGGCGTCGGGAGCAGTACTTC. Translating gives CASRGRREQYF.

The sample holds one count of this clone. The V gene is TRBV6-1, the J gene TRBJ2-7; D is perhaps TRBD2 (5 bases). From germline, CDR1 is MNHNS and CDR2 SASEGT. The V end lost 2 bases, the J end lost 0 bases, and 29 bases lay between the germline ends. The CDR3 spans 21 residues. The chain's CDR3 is CASSESSPPGWVLGSSYEQYF. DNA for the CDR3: TGTGCCAGCAGTGAAAGTTCTCCGCCCGGGTGGGTCTTGGGGAGCTCCTACGAGCAGTACTTC.

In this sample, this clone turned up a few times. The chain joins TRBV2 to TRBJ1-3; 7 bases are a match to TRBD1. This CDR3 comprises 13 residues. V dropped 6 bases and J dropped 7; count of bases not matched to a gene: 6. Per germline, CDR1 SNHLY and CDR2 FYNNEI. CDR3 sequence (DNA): TGTGCCAGCAGGAGGGGGCAAGGGAACACCATATATTTT. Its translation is CASRRGQGNTIYF.

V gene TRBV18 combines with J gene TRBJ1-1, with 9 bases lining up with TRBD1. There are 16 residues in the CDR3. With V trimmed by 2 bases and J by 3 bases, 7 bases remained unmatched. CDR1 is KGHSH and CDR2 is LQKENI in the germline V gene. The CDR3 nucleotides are TGTGCCAGCTCACCATCGGTGACAGGGGGATACACTGAAGCTTTCTTT. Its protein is CASSPSVTGGYTEAFF.

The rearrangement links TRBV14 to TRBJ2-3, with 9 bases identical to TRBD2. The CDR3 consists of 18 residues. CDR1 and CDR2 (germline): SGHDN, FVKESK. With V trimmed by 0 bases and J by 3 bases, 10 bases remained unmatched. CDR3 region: CASSQDLVGGGATDTQYF. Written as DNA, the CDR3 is TGTGCCAGCAGCCAAGATCTGGTTGGCGGGGGGGCGACAGATACGCAGTATTTT.